Included here is one T cell receptor beta chain sequence, with context. What it binds is unknown. Data came from immunoSEQ multiplex PCR; TCRdb stores just in-frame clones and leaves some out. This sample has under 150,000 clones; about 90% occur once, and the top ten carry 1.5% to 2%. This CDR3 has 13 residues. Looked up from germline, CDR1 is MRHNA and CDR2 is SNTAGT. V shed 5 bases and J shed 2 bases, with 9 bases lying between them. The sample comes from a study of T cell responses to AZD1222 COVID-19 vaccine. Study results and caveats: Researchers report vaccine-associated CD4 TCRs spanning spike, with dominance at 160-218 and 743-854.

This receptor was taken from an adult who received the AZD1222 COVID-19 vaccine. The source material was peripheral blood, sampled 28 days after the second AZD1222 dose. The chain employs TRBV6-4 and TRBJ1-1, with D perhaps TRBD1 (5 bases). The DNA of the CDR3 is TGTGCCAGCAGTACAGGCCCAAACACTGAAGCTTTCTTT. It yields the protein CASSTGPNTEAFF.